This T cell receptor (beta chain) came from a study of blood T cell repertoires in COVID-19. TCRdb's copy holds only in-frame clones and misses some; the assay was immunoSEQ multiplex PCR. The sample lists fewer than 60,000 clones, roughly nine tenths occurring once. This CDR3 has 18 amino acids. The ends lost 3 bases at V and 1 base at J; junction bases unmatched: 9. Germline CDR1 is LGHNA and CDR2 is YNFKEQ. The chain combines TRBV4-2 with TRBJ1-5; 10 nucleotides line up with TRBD1. The material sequenced was peripheral blood. This sequence originates from a human donor in a cohort sampled during active COVID-19. CDR3 residues: CASSHGTGDSGSNQPQHF. Here the CDR3 DNA reads TGTGCCAGCAGCCATGGGACAGGGGATTCGGGGAGCAATCAGCCCCAGCATTTT.